The entry below describes one T cell receptor beta chain. What the library attached to individual cDNA molecules were unique molecular identifiers. One entry per CDR3 protein, called by TCRdb with MiXCR from the RACE reads. The sample lists more than 70,000 distinct CDR3 sequences; 12% were seen once. These data are taken from a study of human T cells and chemical hapten exposure. Across the whole study: Patch tests applied 0.01% DPC to the upper back, read at 6 days.

The time point is: patch test 1, 2 weeks after DPC sensitization. Treatment indicated: therapeutic diphenylcyclopropenone sensitization with weekly scalp DPC. The clonotype comes from a woman aged 55-70 years with alopecia areata. Some clones in this sample may be carry-over from other donors' samples. Material: whole blood, obtained in connection with sensitization to the hapten diphenylcyclopropenone (DPC).

CDR3 DNA: TGCAGCGTTGTGGGACAGGGGTCCTCCTACGAGCAGTACTTC. This gives the protein CSVVGQGSSYEQYF. The chain is built from TRBV29-1 and TRBJ2-7; 10 bases fit TRBD1. The CDR3 length is 14 residues. Trimming at V came to 4 bases and at J to 0 bases, leaving 3 bases not matched to a gene. Germline-derived CDR1 and CDR2 are SQVTM and ANQGSEA.